This T cell receptor beta chain was identified during a study of T cell repertoires in breast cancer. Study background: Breast cancer patients gave tumors, lymph nodes and blood; healthy donors gave blood. Healthy controls: nine donors.

This CDR3 has 14 amino acids. V was clipped by 4 bases and J by 4 bases; unmatched bases: 3. Germline CDR1 ENHRY, CDR2 SYGVKD. An expanded emulsion RT-PCR with primers for all TCR V genes paired CD8+ T cell chains. During the second nested PCR, blocking oligonucleotides suppressed genes that were not paired. Each emulsion RT-PCR held 5,000-250,000 T cells with C-region, Stepout and V-region primers. A single record per CDR3 protein comes from TCRdb applying MiXCR to the emulsion pairing reads. The sample has about 40,000 distinct CDR3 sequences, 45% seen once. The sequenced material came from CD8+ T cells. V is TRBV10-3 and J is TRBJ1-2; 10 positions agree with TRBD1. This TCR was recovered from a pool of human donors with breast cancer or a healthy control (not recorded which). The CDR3 DNA reads as TGTGCCATCAGTGCGGGACAGGGGACCTATGGCTACACCTTC. Encoded protein: CAISAGQGTYGYTF.